These T cell receptor beta chains were read from a single sample in a study of blood T cell repertoires in COVID-19. Libraries were prepared by immunoSEQ multiplex PCR; TCRdb keeps only in-frame clonotypes and omits some of them. The sample yields fewer than 55,000 clones, roughly 90% seen once. Sequenced: peripheral blood. These receptors came from a man over 45 with active COVID-19. The CDR3 runs from the conserved cysteine through the conserved F or W. The D gene is left open where the match is weak. Clone size is shown for a subset of rows, as once, few, many or a class of expanded clone.

v_gene	j_gene	d_gene	abundance	CDR3nt	CDR3aa
TRBV18	TRBJ2-7	TRBD1	-	TGTGCCAGCTCACCAAGGACAGGGATTCCCTACGAGCAGTACTTC	CASSPRTGIPYEQYF
TRBV29-1	TRBJ2-3	TRBD2	-	TGCAGCGTTGAAGGGTGGCTAGCGGGAGTTGCAGATACGCAGTATTTT	CSVEGWLAGVADTQYF
TRBV2	TRBJ1-6	-	few	TGTGCCACCATGGGAGCCTTTCTTGACCTCCACTTT	CATMGAFLDLHF
TRBV2	TRBJ1-6	TRBD1	-	TGTGCCAGCAGCAAGGACAGGTCCTATAATTCACCCCTCCACTTT	CASSKDRSYNSPLHF
TRBV7-6	TRBJ2-3	TRBD2	-	TGTGCCAGCAGCTCCATGAGACTAGCGGGAGATGGTGATACGCAGTATTTT	CASSSMRLAGDGDTQYF
TRBV6-1	TRBJ2-5	-	-	TGTGCCAGCAGTGATCTTTACCCGGCGGACCAGTACTTC	CASSDLYPADQYF
TRBV18	TRBJ1-1	-	-	TGTGCCAGCTCACCACAAACAGGGTTGACTGAAGCTTTCTTT	CASSPQTGLTEAFF
TRBV7-8	TRBJ2-6	TRBD1	once	TGTGCCAGCAGCGTTGGACAGGGAGCCGCTGGGGCCAACGTCCTGACTTTC	CASSVGQGAAGANVLTF
TRBV20-1	TRBJ1-6	TRBD1	-	TGCAGTGCTAGTCGCGGACAGGGGGTTGGACCCCTCCACTTT	CSASRGQGVGPLHF
TRBV20-1	TRBJ2-1	TRBD2	-	TGCAGTGCTAGTGGTGGGTTTGGGACTAGCGGGACCCGGAGCTCCTACAATGAGCAGTTCTTC	CSASGGFGTSGTRSSYNEQFF
TRBV15	TRBJ1-1	-	-	TGTGCCACCAGCCCAAAAAGGGGGGGTACAGGGAACACTGAAGCTTTCTTT	CATSPKRGGTGNTEAFF
TRBV2	TRBJ2-3	-	-	TGTGCCAGCAAGTCAGTGGCGGGGAGCACAGATACGCAGTATTTT	CASKSVAGSTDTQYF
TRBV5-1	TRBJ2-5	TRBD2	once	TGCGCCAGCAGCTTAACTAGCGGGCGCCAAGAGACCCAGTACTTC	CASSLTSGRQETQYF
TRBV7-6	TRBJ1-3	-	-	TGTGCCAGCAGCCAGGCGACCGGAAACACCATATATTTT	CASSQATGNTIYF
TRBV19	TRBJ1-2	-	-	TGTGCCAGTAGTATGATGTTTGGACAGTCTCTTTGGGGCTACACCTTC	CASSMMFGQSLWGYTF
TRBV30	TRBJ2-1	-	-	TGTGCCTGGAGAAAGTCCTATGGCAATGAGCAGTTCTTC	CAWRKSYGNEQFF
TRBV6-5	TRBJ1-1	-	-	TGTGCCAGCAAGATAGACAAGCTAAACACTGAAGCTTTCTTT	CASKIDKLNTEAFF
TRBV10-2	TRBJ2-3	-	-	TGCGCCAGCAGTGGAGCGGGTTTTTCGGATACGCAGTATTTT	CASSGAGFSDTQYF
TRBV6-6	TRBJ2-5	-	-	TGTGCCAGCAGTTACTCTAGCGGACAAGAGACCCAGTACTTC	CASSYSSGQETQYF
TRBV13	TRBJ2-5	TRBD2	-	TGTGCCAGCAGCTTAATGGCTAGCGGGAGTCAAGAGACCCAGTACTTC	CASSLMASGSQETQYF
TRBV28	TRBJ2-1	TRBD2	-	TGTGCCAGCAGTTTTGGACTAGCGGGAGGCGGGGAGCAGTTCTTC	CASSFGLAGGGEQFF
TRBV5-4	TRBJ1-1	-	-	TGTGCCAGCAGCTCTGGACATCTGACTGAAGCTTTCTTT	CASSSGHLTEAFF
TRBV7-3	TRBJ1-6	TRBD1	-	TGTGCCAGCAGCTTACAAATGTGGACAGGGAATAATTCACCCCTCCACTTT	CASSLQMWTGNNSPLHF
TRBV5-6	TRBJ2-3	-	-	TGTGCCAGCAGCTTAAGAACCAGGCCTAGCACAGATACGCAGTATTTT	CASSLRTRPSTDTQYF
TRBV6-6	TRBJ2-3	TRBD1	-	TGTGCCAGCTGGGACAGGGCCACAGATACGCAGTATTTT	CASWDRATDTQYF
TRBV5-4	TRBJ2-1	TRBD2	-	TGTGCCAGCAGCGAACTAGCGGGAAATGAGCAGTTCTTC	CASSELAGNEQFF
TRBV4-3	TRBJ1-6	-	-	TGCGCCAGCAGCCAAGAATCAGGTCCCCTCCACTTT	CASSQESGPLHF
TRBV5-8	TRBJ2-2	-	few	TGTGCCAGCAGCTTGGTGGGGGCCGGCACCGGGGAGCTGTTTTTT	CASSLVGAGTGELFF
TRBV23-1	TRBJ2-7	-	-	TGCGCCAGCAGTCCGGAGCGGAGCGAGCAGTACTTC	CASSPERSEQYF
TRBV29-1	TRBJ2-2	TRBD2	-	TGCAGCGTTGAGGAGCGGGGGGCGTCCGGGGAGCTGTTTTTT	CSVEERGASGELFF
TRBV14	TRBJ2-7	-	-	TGTGCCAGCAGCCTCTCTAGGGGAGGCGAGCAGTACTTC	CASSLSRGGEQYF
TRBV6-2/TRBV6-3	TRBJ1-6	-	-	TGTGCCAGCAGTTATGGGGAGACGAATTCACCCCTCCACTTT	CASSYGETNSPLHF
TRBV11-2	TRBJ2-3	TRBD2	-	TGTGCCAGCAGCTTAGGGACTAGCGCTTCAGATACGCAGTATTTT	CASSLGTSASDTQYF
TRBV5-6	TRBJ1-4	TRBD1	-	TGTGCCAGCAGCCTGACAGGGGCCAACGAAAAACTGTTTTTT	CASSLTGANEKLFF
TRBV18	TRBJ1-1	TRBD1	-	TGTGCCAGCTCACAAACCCGGGACAGCTCCACTGAAGCTTTCTTT	CASSQTRDSSTEAFF
TRBV5-5	TRBJ2-7	-	-	TGTGCCAGCAGACGTGACAGCTACGAGCAGTACTTC	CASRRDSYEQYF
TRBV7-9	TRBJ2-1	TRBD2	once	TGTGCCAGCAGCTTAGGGACTAGCGGGAGCTCCTACAATGAGCAGTTCTTC	CASSLGTSGSSYNEQFF
TRBV12-3/TRBV12-4	TRBJ1-1	TRBD1	-	TGTGCCAGCAGATTACAGGGGGCGCGTGCTTTCTTT	CASRLQGARAFF
TRBV5-1	TRBJ2-3	-	-	TGCGCCAGCAGCTTGGGCGGGGCAACAGATACGCAGTATTTT	CASSLGGATDTQYF
TRBV29-1	TRBJ1-1	TRBD1	-	TGCAGCGTTGAAGTTGGACAGGGCACTGAAGCTTTCTTT	CSVEVGQGTEAFF
TRBV19	TRBJ2-1	-	-	TGTGCCAGTAGTATAGCGTACAATGAGCAGTTCTTC	CASSIAYNEQFF
TRBV6-6	TRBJ2-1	-	-	TGTGCCAGCAGGCGACTACACAGTCATGGGTCCTACAATGAGCAGTTCTTC	CASRRLHSHGSYNEQFF
TRBV6-5	TRBJ1-2	-	-	TGTGCCAGCAGTTACTCGGGAGGTGGCTACACCTTC	CASSYSGGGYTF
TRBV11-2	TRBJ2-3	-	once	TGTGCCAGCAGCTTAACTTTCGTTGTAGATACGCAGTATTTT	CASSLTFVVDTQYF
TRBV2	TRBJ1-2	TRBD1	-	TGTGCCAGCAGCACACGACAGGGAAATACTAACTATGGCTACACCTTC	CASSTRQGNTNYGYTF
TRBV7-2	TRBJ2-5	TRBD2	-	TGTGCCAGCACTAGCGGGGGGGCCTTAGGGACCCAGTACTTC	CASTSGGALGTQYF
TRBV11-3	TRBJ2-5	-	-	TGTGCCAGCAGCTTAAGAGGGGAGACCCAGTACTTC	CASSLRGETQYF
TRBV19	TRBJ1-6	-	once	TGTGCCAGTAGTATTTCAGGGGCTGGCAATTCACCCCTCCACTTT	CASSISGAGNSPLHF